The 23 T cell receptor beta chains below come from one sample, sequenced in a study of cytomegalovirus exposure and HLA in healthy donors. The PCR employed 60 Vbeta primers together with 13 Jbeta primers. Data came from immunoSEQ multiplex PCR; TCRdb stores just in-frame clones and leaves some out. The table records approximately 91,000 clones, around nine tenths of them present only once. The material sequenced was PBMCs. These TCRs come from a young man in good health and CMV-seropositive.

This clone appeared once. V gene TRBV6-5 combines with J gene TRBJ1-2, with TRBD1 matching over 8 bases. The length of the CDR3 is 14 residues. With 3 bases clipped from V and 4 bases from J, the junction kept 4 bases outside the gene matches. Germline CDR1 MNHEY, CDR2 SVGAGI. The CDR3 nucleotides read TGTGCCAGCAGTTATAATCAGGGGGCCTATGGCTACACCTTC. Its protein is CASSYNQGAYGYTF.

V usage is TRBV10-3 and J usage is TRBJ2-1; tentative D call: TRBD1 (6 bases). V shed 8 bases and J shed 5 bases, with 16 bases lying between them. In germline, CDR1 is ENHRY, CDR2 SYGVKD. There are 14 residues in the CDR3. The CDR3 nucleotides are TGTGCCATCCAAGAGGGGCAGGGGAACAATGAGCAGTTCTTC. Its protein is CAIQEGQGNNEQFF.

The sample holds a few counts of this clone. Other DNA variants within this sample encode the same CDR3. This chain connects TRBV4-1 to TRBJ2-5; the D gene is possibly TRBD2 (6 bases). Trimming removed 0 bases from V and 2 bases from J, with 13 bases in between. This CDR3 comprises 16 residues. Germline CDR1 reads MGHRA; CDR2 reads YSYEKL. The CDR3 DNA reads TGCGCCAGCAGCCAAGAGGGCGGGAACCCACAAGAGACCCAGTACTTC. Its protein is CASSQEGGNPQETQYF.

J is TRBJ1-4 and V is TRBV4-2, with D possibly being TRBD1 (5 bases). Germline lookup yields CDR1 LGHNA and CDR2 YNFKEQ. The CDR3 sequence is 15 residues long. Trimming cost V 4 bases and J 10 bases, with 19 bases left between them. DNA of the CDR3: TGTGCCAGCAGCCTAACTCAGGGCAAGGAGGGAAAACTGTTTTTT. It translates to CASSLTQGKEGKLFF.

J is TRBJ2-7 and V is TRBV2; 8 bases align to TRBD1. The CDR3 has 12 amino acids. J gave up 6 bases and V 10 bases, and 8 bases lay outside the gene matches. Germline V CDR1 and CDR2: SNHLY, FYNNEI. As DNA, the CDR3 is TGTGCCATCAGGGGGCGATTCAGCGAGCAGTACTTC. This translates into CAIRGRFSEQYF.

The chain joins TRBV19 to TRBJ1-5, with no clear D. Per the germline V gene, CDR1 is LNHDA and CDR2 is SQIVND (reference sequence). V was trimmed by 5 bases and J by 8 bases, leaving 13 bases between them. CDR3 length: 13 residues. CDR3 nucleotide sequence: TGTGCCAGTAGTTGGGCAGAAGTGAAGCCCCAGCATTTT. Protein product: CASSWAEVKPQHF.

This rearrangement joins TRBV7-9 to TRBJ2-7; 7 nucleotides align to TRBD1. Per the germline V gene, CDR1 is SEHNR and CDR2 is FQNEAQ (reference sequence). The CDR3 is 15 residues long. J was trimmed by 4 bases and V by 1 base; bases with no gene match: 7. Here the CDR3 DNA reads TGTGCCAGCAGCTTAGTAACAATGGGACAGTACGAGCAGTACTTC. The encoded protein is CASSLVTMGQYEQYF.

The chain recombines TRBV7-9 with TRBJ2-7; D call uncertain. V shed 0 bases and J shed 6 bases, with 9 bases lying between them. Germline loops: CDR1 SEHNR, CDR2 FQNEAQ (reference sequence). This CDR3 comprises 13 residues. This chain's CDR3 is CASSLAGQAEQYF. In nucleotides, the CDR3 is TGTGCCAGCAGCTTAGCAGGTCAGGCCGAGCAGTACTTC.

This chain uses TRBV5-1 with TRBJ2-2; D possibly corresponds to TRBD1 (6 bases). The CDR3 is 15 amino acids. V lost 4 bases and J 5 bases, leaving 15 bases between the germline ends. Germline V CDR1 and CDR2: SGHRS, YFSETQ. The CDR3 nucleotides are TGCGCCAGCAGCCTAACAGGGTATGGGACCGGGGAGCTGTTTTTT. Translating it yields CASSLTGYGTGELFF.

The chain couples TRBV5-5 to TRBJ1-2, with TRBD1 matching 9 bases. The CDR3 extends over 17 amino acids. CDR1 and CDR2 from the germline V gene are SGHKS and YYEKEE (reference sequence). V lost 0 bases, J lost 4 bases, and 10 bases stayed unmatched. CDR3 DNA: TGTGCCAGCAGCTTGGTTGCCCGGGGACAGGGATTCTATGGCTACACCTTC. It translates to CASSLVARGQGFYGYTF.

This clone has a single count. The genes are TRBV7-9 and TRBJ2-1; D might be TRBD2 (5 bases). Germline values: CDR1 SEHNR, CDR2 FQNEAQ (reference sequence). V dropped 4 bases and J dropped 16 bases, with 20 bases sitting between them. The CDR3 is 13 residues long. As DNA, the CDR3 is TGTGCCAGCAGCTCCCCCACGCCCCGGGAAATCTTCTTC. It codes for CASSSPTPREIFF.

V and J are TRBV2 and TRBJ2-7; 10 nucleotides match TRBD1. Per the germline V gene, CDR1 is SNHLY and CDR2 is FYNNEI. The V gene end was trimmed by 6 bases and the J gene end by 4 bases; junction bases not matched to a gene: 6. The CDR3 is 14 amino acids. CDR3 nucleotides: TGTGCCAGCAGCCTGGGGACAGGGGCTTACGAGCAGTACTTC. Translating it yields CASSLGTGAYEQYF.

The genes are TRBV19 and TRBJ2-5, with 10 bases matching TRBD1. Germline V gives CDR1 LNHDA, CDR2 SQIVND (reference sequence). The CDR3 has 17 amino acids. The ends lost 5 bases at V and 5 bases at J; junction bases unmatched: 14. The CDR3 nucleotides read TGTGCCAGTAGTTCGGGTTGGGGACAGGGGCTGCAGGAGACCCAGTACTTC. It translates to CASSSGWGQGLQETQYF.

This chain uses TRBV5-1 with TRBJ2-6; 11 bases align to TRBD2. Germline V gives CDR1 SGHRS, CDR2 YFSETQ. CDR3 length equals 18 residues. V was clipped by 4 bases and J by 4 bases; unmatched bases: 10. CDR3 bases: TGCGCCAGCAGCCAGCCCCTAGCGGGAGGTACAGGGGCCAACGTCCTGACTTTC. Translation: CASSQPLAGGTGANVLTF.

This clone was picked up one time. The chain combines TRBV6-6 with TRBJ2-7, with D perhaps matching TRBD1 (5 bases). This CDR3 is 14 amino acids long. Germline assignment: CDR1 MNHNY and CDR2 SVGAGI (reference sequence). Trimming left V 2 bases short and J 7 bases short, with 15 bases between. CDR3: CASSYNRPSWEQYF. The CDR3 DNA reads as TGTGCCAGCAGTTACAACAGGCCATCTTGGGAGCAGTACTTC.

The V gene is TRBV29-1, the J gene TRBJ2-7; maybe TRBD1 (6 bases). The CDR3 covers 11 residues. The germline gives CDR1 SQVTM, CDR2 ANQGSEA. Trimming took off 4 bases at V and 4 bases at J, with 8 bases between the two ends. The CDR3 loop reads CSVGTVYEQYF. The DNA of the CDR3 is TGCAGCGTTGGGACAGTATACGAGCAGTACTTC.

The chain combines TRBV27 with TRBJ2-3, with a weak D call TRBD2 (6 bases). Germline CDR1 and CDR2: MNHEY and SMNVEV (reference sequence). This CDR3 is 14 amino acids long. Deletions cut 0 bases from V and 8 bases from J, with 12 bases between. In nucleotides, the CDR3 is TGTGCCAGCAGTTTATCCACTAGCCCGAGTACGCAGTATTTT. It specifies CASSLSTSPSTQYF.

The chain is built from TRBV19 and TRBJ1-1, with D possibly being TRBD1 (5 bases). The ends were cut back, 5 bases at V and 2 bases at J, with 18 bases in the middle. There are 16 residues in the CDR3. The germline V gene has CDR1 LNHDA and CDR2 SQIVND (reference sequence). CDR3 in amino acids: CASSRQGRLGNTEAFF. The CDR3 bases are TGTGCCAGTAGTCGCCAGGGAAGACTGGGAAACACTGAAGCTTTCTTT.

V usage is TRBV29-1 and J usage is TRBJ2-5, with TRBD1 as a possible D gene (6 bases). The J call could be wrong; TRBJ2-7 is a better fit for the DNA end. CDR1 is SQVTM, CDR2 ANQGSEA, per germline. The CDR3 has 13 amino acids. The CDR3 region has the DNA TGCAGCGTTGAGACCGGGACATCTTACGAGCAGTACTTC. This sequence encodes CSVETGTSYEQYF.

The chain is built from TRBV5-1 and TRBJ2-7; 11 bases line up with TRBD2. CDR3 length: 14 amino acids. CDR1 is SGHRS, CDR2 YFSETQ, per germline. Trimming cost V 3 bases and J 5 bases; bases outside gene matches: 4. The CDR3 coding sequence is TGCGCCAGCAGCTCGGGACTAGCGGCCAACGAGCAGTACTTC. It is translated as CASSSGLAANEQYF.

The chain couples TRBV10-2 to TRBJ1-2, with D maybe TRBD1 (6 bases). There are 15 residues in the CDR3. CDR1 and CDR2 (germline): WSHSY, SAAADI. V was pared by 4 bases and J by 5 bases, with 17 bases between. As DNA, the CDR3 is TGCGCCAGCAGTGTAAGCAGGGGCACATTTTATGGCTACACCTTC. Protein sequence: CASSVSRGTFYGYTF.

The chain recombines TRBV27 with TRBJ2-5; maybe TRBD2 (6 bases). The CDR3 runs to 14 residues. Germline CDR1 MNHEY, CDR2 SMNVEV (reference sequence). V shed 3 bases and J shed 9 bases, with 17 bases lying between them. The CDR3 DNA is TGTGCCAGCAGTTTCATCTCGGCGGGGAAGGCCCAGTACTTC. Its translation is CASSFISAGKAQYF.

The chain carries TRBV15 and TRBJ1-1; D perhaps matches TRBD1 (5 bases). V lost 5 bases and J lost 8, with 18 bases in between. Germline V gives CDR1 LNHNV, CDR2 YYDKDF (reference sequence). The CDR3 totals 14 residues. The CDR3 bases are TGTGCCACCAGCGGTGGGGGGTGGGGATTAGAAGCTTTCTTT. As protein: CATSGGGWGLEAFF.